Listed below are T cell receptor beta chains from one sample, sequenced in a study of blood T cell repertoires in COVID-19. Sequencing used immunoSEQ multiplex PCR; TCRdb keeps in-frame clones, though not all of them. Here the sample spans about 310,000 clones, 75% to 90% being singletons. The sample taken for sequencing was PBMCs or T cells enriched from blood (not recorded which). All receptors come from a man aged 25-40 years who had recovered from COVID-19. Each CDR3 is given with its conserved first and last residue.

CDR3 length: 13; V gene: TRBV6-1; CDR3 protein: CASSEARGVHDTF
CDR3 length: 13; V gene: TRBV6-5; CDR3 protein: CASEDTPSYEQYF
CDR3 length: 14; V gene: TRBV6-5; CDR3 protein: CASSYRTADNEQFF
CDR3 length: 16; V gene: TRBV5-1; CDR3 protein: CASSPLAGGNTGELFF
CDR3 length: 13; V gene: TRBV7-9; CDR3 protein: CASSRTGNQPQHF
CDR3 length: 14; V gene: TRBV5-5; CDR3 protein: CASSFTGGGTEAFF
CDR3 length: 13; V gene: TRBV3-1/TRBV3-2; CDR3 protein: CATSLGGQETQYF
CDR3 length: 14; V gene: TRBV2; CDR3 protein: CASYRQGFGNTIYF
CDR3 length: 15; V gene: TRBV11-2; CDR3 protein: CASSGRQSSYNEQFF
CDR3 length: 12; V gene: TRBV29-1; CDR3 protein: CSGTGLSYEQYF
CDR3 length: 17; V gene: TRBV4-3; CDR3 protein: CASSHPRTGLNNSPLHF
CDR3 length: 16; V gene: TRBV19; CDR3 protein: CASSPSTGFSGNTIYF
CDR3 length: 12; V gene: TRBV7-9; CDR3 protein: CASSLQNTEAFF
CDR3 length: 14; V gene: TRBV10-3; CDR3 protein: CAISEGQYNSPLHF
CDR3 length: 14; V gene: TRBV2; CDR3 protein: CASSHRVRNTEAFF
CDR3 length: 15; V gene: TRBV9; CDR3 protein: CASSVGGQIYNEQFF
CDR3 length: 15; V gene: TRBV7-2; CDR3 protein: CASSLDRGTEQPQHF
CDR3 length: 16; V gene: TRBV10-1; CDR3 protein: CASSEGLAGTQETQYF
CDR3 length: 16; V gene: TRBV3-1/TRBV3-2; CDR3 protein: CASSPLGTGGSYEQYF
CDR3 length: 13; V gene: TRBV6-6; CDR3 protein: CASSYKGDTEAFF
CDR3 length: 14; V gene: TRBV19; CDR3 protein: CASSVGGQGTEAFF
CDR3 length: 15; V gene: TRBV7-2; CDR3 protein: CASRTGIGLISGYTF
CDR3 length: 14; V gene: TRBV18; CDR3 protein: CASSSTSRDNEQFF
CDR3 length: 14; V gene: TRBV5-4; CDR3 protein: CASSSGQSQETQYF
CDR3 length: 15; V gene: TRBV6-6; CDR3 protein: CASRKRTVHNQPQHF
CDR3 length: 14; V gene: TRBV6-4; CDR3 protein: CASGGTSGANEQFF
CDR3 length: 14; V gene: TRBV5-4; CDR3 protein: CASRSDRGRKTQYF
CDR3 length: 15; V gene: TRBV2; CDR3 protein: CASSEGTGSPYGYTF
CDR3 length: 13; V gene: TRBV12-3/TRBV12-4; CDR3 protein: CASSFREGEKLFF
CDR3 length: 14; V gene: TRBV5-1; CDR3 protein: CASSGRDRTYEQYF
CDR3 length: 15; V gene: TRBV19; CDR3 protein: CASTGTGRNTGELFF
CDR3 length: 14; V gene: TRBV5-1; CDR3 protein: CASSAWDRVPEQYF
CDR3 length: 13; V gene: TRBV19; CDR3 protein: CASSIGAEDTQYF
CDR3 length: 14; V gene: TRBV9; CDR3 protein: CASSVDVQSYGYTF
CDR3 length: 15; V gene: TRBV5-6; CDR3 protein: CASSWTSGDYNEQFF
CDR3 length: 14; V gene: TRBV6-5; CDR3 protein: CASRIRDRGSNATF
CDR3 length: 13; V gene: TRBV2; CDR3 protein: CATQWGGYNEQFF
CDR3 length: 13; V gene: TRBV5-1; CDR3 protein: CASSPGLTYEQYF
CDR3 length: 14; V gene: TRBV2; CDR3 protein: CASADTLITDTQYF